Shown below are 21 T cell receptor beta chains from a single sample sequenced in a study of control samples from healthy donors and cancer patients. Sequencing used immunoSEQ multiplex PCR; TCRdb keeps in-frame clones, though not all of them. The sample table sets out approximately 190,000 clones. The source material was blood. These receptors all stem from a woman aged 30 to 39 in good health.

V is TRBV9 and J is TRBJ2-2, with D possibly called TRBD1 or TRBD2 (6 bases each). The CDR3 length is 15 residues. Germline CDR1 SGDLS, CDR2 YYNGEE. The ends were cut back, 1 base at V and 5 bases at J, with 12 bases in the middle. Written as DNA, the CDR3 is TGTGCCAGCAGCGTAAGGGGGGAAGGGACCGGGGAGCTGTTTTTT. Translation: CASSVRGEGTGELFF.

The rearrangement links TRBV2 to TRBJ1-6; 7 bases are shared with TRBD1. Germline-derived CDR1 and CDR2 are SNHLY and FYNNEI. CDR3 length: 14 residues. V lost 5 bases and J lost 7; bases outside the gene matches: 5. This CDR3 reads CASSRQGGNSPLHF. The DNA for the CDR3 is TGTGCCAGCAGTCGACAGGGAGGAAATTCACCCCTCCACTTT.

The rearrangement joins TRBV19 to TRBJ1-2, with D unclear. The V end lost 6 bases, the J end lost 7 bases, and 9 bases lay between the germline ends. Germline loops: CDR1 LNHDA, CDR2 SQIVND (reference sequence). The CDR3 loop spans 11 amino acids. CDR3 nucleotide sequence: TGTGCCAGTAGGGTCCCCCGTGGCTACACCTTC. As protein: CASRVPRGYTF.

The chain links TRBV19 to TRBJ1-3; D is unresolved. The CDR3 is 15 amino acids. Trimming removed 4 bases from V and 4 bases from J, with 14 bases in between. Germline CDR1 reads LNHDA; CDR2 reads SQIVND (reference sequence). CDR3 in amino acids: CASSTPPGSGNTIYF. DNA for the CDR3: TGTGCCAGTAGTACTCCCCCCGGGTCAGGAAACACCATATATTTT.

V gene TRBV5-1 combines with J gene TRBJ1-1; D is perhaps TRBD1 (6 bases). This CDR3 contains 13 residues. V shed 4 bases and J shed 3 bases, with 10 bases lying between them. The germline gives CDR1 SGHRS, CDR2 YFSETQ. This CDR3 is CASSLQGDTEAFF. The CDR3 DNA sequence: TGCGCCAGCAGCCTACAGGGAGACACTGAAGCTTTCTTT.

The chain recombines TRBV29-1 with TRBJ1-2, with a weak D call TRBD1 (5 bases). The CDR3 is 11 residues long. CDR1 is SQVTM and CDR2 is ANQGSEA in the germline V gene. Trimming shortened V by 7 bases and J by 4 bases, and 10 bases separated the two germline ends. The DNA for the CDR3 is TGCAGCGCGGCAGGGTCCTATGGCTACACCTTC. Its protein is CSAAGSYGYTF. Full variable domain (rest looked up from reference TRBV29-1 and TRBJ1-2): SAVISQKPSRDICQRGTSLTIQCQVDSQVTMMFWYRQQPGQSLTLIATANQGSEATYESGFVIDKFPISRPNLTFSTLTVSNMSPEDSSIYLCSAAGSYGYTFGSGTRLTVV.

The chain uses TRBV10-3 and TRBJ2-2; D might be TRBD1 (6 bases). V lost 4 bases to trimming and J lost 0 bases, with 6 bases between them. The CDR3 runs to 14 residues. Germline V gives CDR1 ENHRY, CDR2 SYGVKD. The CDR3 nucleotides are TGTGCCATCAGTGGGACAGCGAACACCGGGGAGCTGTTTTTT. Translation: CAISGTANTGELFF.

The chain is built from TRBV5-1 and TRBJ1-4; D uncertain. V was pared by 4 bases and J by 3 bases, with 7 bases between. Germline V gene sequence: CDR1 SGHRS, CDR2 YFSETQ. The CDR3 length is 13 residues. The CDR3 protein is CASSGGPNEKLFF. The CDR3, as DNA: TGCGCCAGCAGCGGCGGACCTAATGAAAAACTGTTTTTT.

The chain carries TRBV9 and TRBJ2-7; 8 bases map to TRBD2. The CDR3 loop spans 15 amino acids. Germline V gene sequence: CDR1 SGDLS, CDR2 YYNGEE. Germline trimming cut 0 bases from V and 4 bases from J; bases unmatched to any gene: 6. CDR3 nucleotides: TGTGCCAGCAGCGTAGGGGCGGGGGGCTGGTACGAGCAGTACTTC. Translation: CASSVGAGGWYEQYF. The full variable domain, completed using reference TRBV9 and TRBJ2-7, is DSGVTQTPKHLITATGQRVTLRCSPRSGDLSVYWYQQSLDQGLQFLIQYYNGEERAKGNILERFSAQQFPDLHSELNLSSLELGDSALYFCASSVGAGGWYEQYFGPGTRLTVT.

The rearrangement uses TRBV19 and TRBJ2-7; D is perhaps TRBD1 (6 bases). The germline V and J ends were trimmed by 6 bases and 3 bases, with 15 bases remaining between them. The germline V gene has CDR1 LNHDA and CDR2 SQIVND (reference sequence). The CDR3 has 14 residues. The CDR3 DNA is TGTGCCAGTAGCCAAGGACAGCGTTTCTACGAGCAGTACTTC. Protein product: CASSQGQRFYEQYF.

The chain recombines TRBV9 with TRBJ1-1, with D unresolved. Germline V lookup: CDR1 SGDLS, CDR2 YYNGEE. This CDR3 region has 14 residues. The V end lost 0 bases, the J end lost 0 bases, and 6 bases lay between the germline ends. The CDR3 DNA sequence: TGTGCCAGCAGCGTAGAAGGTATGAACACTGAAGCTTTCTTT. It is translated as CASSVEGMNTEAFF. The whole variable domain, filled in from reference TRBV9 and TRBJ1-1, reads DSGVTQTPKHLITATGQRVTLRCSPRSGDLSVYWYQQSLDQGLQFLIQYYNGEERAKGNILERFSAQQFPDLHSELNLSSLELGDSALYFCASSVEGMNTEAFFGQGTRLTVV.

J is TRBJ1-2 and V is TRBV6-8; the D is unclear. V was clipped by 7 bases and J by 8 bases, with 8 bases between them. The CDR3 runs 10 residues. CDR1 and CDR2 (germline): MNHGY, SAAAGT. CDR3 DNA: TGTGCCAGCATTCTTAAAGGCTACACCTTC. Translated: CASILKGYTF.

The chain links TRBV11-2 to TRBJ1-3; the D gene is possibly TRBD1 (5 bases). The CDR3 extends over 14 amino acids. Germline V gives CDR1 SGHAT, CDR2 FQNNGV. The germline V and J ends were trimmed by 4 bases and 8 bases, with 15 bases remaining between them. The CDR3 DNA reads TGTGCCAGCAGCTCAAGGGACCAGGGAGACACCATATATTTT. Translation: CASSSRDQGDTIYF.

The chain has TRBV28 and TRBJ1-4, with 8 positions matching TRBD1. Germline V CDR1 and CDR2: MDHEN, SYDVKM. Germline trimming cut 6 bases from V and 0 bases from J; bases unmatched to any gene: 3. The CDR3 covers 15 residues. CDR3 protein: CASSQTGATNEKLFF. The CDR3 DNA reads TGTGCCAGCAGCCAGACAGGGGCAACTAATGAAAAACTGTTTTTT.

The chain combines TRBV7-9 with TRBJ2-1, with D maybe TRBD1 (5 bases). Deletions cut 4 bases from V and 6 bases from J, with 19 bases between. Germline values: CDR1 SEHNR, CDR2 FQNEAQ (reference sequence). The CDR3 loop spans 16 amino acids. The CDR3 region is CASSSTVPGPPNEQFF. The CDR3 DNA reads TGTGCCAGCAGCTCAACCGTCCCAGGGCCGCCCAATGAGCAGTTCTTC.

DNA of the CDR3: TGTGCCAGCAGTTTATCTGCTTCCGGCTCCTACAATGAGCAGTTCTTC. It is translated as CASSLSASGSYNEQFF. V gene TRBV28 combines with J gene TRBJ2-1; unclear D gene. The V gene's germline CDR1 is MDHEN and CDR2 SYDVKM. The CDR3 contains 16 residues. Deletions cut 1 base from V and 0 bases from J, with 10 bases between.

The chain employs TRBV10-3 and TRBJ2-1; D ambiguous. Germline CDR1 ENHRY, CDR2 SYGVKD. V lost 5 bases and J lost 7, with 12 bases in between. The length of the CDR3 is 13 residues. The CDR3 loop is CAISSTAINEQFF. The CDR3 DNA sequence: TGTGCCATCAGTTCTACAGCTATTAATGAGCAGTTCTTC.

The chain uses TRBV27 and TRBJ1-6; weak D call: TRBD1 (5 bases). V was cut by 6 bases and J by 13 bases, with 16 bases left in between. CDR1 MNHEY and CDR2 SMNVEV come from the germline V gene (reference sequence). The CDR3 has 13 residues. The CDR3 spells CASSLGPTIPLHF. CDR3 coding DNA: TGTGCCAGCAGCCTGGGACCCACAATTCCCCTCCACTTT.

The chain has TRBV6-6 and TRBJ2-7; possibly TRBD1 for D (5 bases). Trimming pared 0 bases from V and 4 bases from J, leaving 13 bases between. CDR1 is MNHNY, CDR2 SVGAGI, per germline (reference sequence). The CDR3 is made up of 15 amino acids. The CDR3 DNA reads as TGTGCCAGCAGTTACTCGGTCGACAGTCCTTACGAGCAGTACTTC. This codes for CASSYSVDSPYEQYF.

The rearrangement joins TRBV28 to TRBJ2-6; D is ambiguous. Germline CDR1 reads MDHEN; CDR2 reads SYDVKM. The CDR3 totals 15 residues. Trimming shortened V by 6 bases and J by 2 bases, and 11 bases separated the two germline ends. CDR3 DNA sequence: TGTGCCAGCAGGGCGAGTGGGGCTGGGGCCAACGTCCTGACTTTC. Translating it yields CASRASGAGANVLTF.

DNA for the CDR3: TGTGCCAGCAGTTACTCCAGCGGCGCGGACAATGAGCAGTTCTTC. It is translated as CASSYSSGADNEQFF. V is TRBV6-5 and J is TRBJ2-1; maybe TRBD2 (5 bases). The CDR3 spans 15 residues. Germline V gives CDR1 MNHEY, CDR2 SVGAGI. Between the trimmed V and J ends, which lost 0 bases and 5 bases, there was a span of 11 bases.